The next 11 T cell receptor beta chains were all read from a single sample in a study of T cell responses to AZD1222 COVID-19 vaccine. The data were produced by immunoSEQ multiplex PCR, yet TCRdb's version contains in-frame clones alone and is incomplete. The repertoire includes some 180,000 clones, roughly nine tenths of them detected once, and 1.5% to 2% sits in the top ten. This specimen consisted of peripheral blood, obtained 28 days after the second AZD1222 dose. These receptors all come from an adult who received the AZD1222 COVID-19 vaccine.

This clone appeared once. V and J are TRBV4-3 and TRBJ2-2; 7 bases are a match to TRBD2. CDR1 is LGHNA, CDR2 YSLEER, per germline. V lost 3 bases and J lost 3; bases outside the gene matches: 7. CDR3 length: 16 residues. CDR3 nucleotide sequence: TGCGCCAGCAGCCAGCTCATTGGGGGGGACACCGGGGAGCTGTTTTTT. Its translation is CASSQLIGGDTGELFF.

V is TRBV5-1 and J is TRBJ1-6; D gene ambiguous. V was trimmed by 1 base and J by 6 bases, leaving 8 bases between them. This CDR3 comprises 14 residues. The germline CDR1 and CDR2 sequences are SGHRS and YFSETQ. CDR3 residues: CASSLPTSNSPLHF. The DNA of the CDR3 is TGCGCCAGCAGCTTGCCAACCAGTAATTCACCCCTCCACTTT.

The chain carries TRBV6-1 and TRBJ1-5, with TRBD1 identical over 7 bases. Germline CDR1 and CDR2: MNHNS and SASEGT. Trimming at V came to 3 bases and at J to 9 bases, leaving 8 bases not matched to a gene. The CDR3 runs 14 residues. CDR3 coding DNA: TGTGCCAGCAGTGACCGGGACAGCCCTTCGCCCCAGCATTTT. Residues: CASSDRDSPSPQHF.

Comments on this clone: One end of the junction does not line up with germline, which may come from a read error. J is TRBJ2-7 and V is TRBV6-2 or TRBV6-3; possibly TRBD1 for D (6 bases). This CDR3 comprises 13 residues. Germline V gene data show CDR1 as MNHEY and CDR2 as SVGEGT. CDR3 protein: CASSRLRGYGQYF. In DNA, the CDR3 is TGTGCCAGCAGTAGACTCAGGGGCTACGGGCAGTACTTC.

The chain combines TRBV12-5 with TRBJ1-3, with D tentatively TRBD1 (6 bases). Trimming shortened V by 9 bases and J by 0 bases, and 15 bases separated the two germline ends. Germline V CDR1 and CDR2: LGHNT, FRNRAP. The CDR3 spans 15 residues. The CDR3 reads CASRTGLGSGNTIYF. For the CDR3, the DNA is TGTGCTAGCAGAACAGGGTTGGGCTCTGGAAACACCATATATTTT.

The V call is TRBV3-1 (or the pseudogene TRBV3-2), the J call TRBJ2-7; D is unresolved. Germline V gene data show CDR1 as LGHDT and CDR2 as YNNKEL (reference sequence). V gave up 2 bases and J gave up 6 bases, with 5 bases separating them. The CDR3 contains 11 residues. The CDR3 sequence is CASSQHGEQYF. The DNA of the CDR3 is TGTGCCAGCAGCCAACATGGCGAGCAGTACTTC.

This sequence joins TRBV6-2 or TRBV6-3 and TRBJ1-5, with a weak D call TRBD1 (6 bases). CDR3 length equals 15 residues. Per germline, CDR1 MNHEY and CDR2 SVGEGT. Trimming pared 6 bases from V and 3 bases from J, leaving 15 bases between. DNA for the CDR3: TGTGCCAGCAGCAACAGGGAGCGCCCCAATCAGCCCCAGCATTTT. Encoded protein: CASSNRERPNQPQHF.

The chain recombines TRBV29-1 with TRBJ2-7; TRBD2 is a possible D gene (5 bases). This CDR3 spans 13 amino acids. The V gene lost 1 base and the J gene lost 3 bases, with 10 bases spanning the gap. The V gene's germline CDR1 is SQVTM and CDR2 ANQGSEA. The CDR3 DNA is TGCAGCGTTGAAGTAGCGCGGAACTACGAGCAGTACTTC. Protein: CSVEVARNYEQYF.

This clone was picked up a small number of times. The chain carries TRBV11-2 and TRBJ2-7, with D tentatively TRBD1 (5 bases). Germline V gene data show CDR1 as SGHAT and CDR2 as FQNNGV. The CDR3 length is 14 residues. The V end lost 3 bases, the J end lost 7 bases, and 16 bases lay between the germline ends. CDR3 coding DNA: TGTGCCAGCAGCTTCCGACAGTCTTCTGGGGAGCAGTACTTC. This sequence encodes CASSFRQSSGEQYF.

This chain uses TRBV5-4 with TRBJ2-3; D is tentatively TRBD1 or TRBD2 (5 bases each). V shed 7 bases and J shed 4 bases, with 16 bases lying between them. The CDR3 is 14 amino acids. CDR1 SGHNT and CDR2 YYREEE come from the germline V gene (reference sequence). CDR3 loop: CASRGKGIADTQYF. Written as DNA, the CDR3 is TGTGCCAGCCGGGGAAAGGGGATCGCAGATACGCAGTATTTT.

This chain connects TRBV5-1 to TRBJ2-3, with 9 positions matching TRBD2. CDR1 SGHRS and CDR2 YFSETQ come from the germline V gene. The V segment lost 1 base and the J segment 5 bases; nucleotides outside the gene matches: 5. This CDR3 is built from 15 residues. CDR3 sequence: CASSLMASGKDTQYF. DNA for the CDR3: TGCGCCAGCAGCTTGATGGCTAGCGGGAAAGATACGCAGTATTTT. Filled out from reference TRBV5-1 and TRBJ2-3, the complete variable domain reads KAGVTQTPRYLIKTRGQQVTLSCSPISGHRSVSWYQQTPGQGLQFLFEYFSETQRNKGNFPGRFSGRQFSNSRSEMNVSTLELGDSALYLCASSLMASGKDTQYFGPGTRLTVL.